Sequencing of this T cell receptor beta chain was carried out in a study of CD8+CD57+ T cells in acquired aplastic anemia. V lost 3 bases and J lost 4, with 9 bases in between. This CDR3 spans 13 amino acids. Per germline, CDR1 MNHNS and CDR2 SASEGT. This clonotype was observed at least ten times. Before being chosen for sequencing, patients had shown CD8+CD57+ cell expansion by flow cytometry. Template material for TCR beta VDJ and CDR3 profiling consisted of genomic DNA. TCRdb used MiXCR to reprocess the reads, holding one entry per CDR3 protein. The data contain 180,000 or so distinct CDR3 sequences, less than 50% of them singletons.

The specimen was sorted CD4+, CD8+, or CD8+CD57+ T cells (not recorded which) from PBMCs. The receptor was derived from a human donor with aplastic anemia. This chain joins TRBV6-1 and TRBJ1-2, with D unclear. The CDR3 here is CASSELSGYGYTF. In DNA form, the CDR3 reads TGTGCCAGCAGTGAGTTATCCGGCTATGGCTACACCTTC.